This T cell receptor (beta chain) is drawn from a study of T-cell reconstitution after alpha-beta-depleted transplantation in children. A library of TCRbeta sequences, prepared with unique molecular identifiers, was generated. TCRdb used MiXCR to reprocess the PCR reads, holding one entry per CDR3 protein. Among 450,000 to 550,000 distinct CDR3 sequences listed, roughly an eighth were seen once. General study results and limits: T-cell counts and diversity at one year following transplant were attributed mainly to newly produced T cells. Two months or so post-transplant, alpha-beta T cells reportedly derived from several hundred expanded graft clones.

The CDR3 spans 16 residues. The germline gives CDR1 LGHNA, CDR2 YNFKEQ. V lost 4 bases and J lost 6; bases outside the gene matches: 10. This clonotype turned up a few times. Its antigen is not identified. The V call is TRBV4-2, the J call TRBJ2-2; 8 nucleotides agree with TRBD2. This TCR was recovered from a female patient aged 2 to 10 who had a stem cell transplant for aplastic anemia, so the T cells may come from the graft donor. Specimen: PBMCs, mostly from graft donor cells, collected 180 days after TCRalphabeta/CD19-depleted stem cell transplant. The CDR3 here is CASSPLSAGESGELFF. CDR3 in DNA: TGTGCCAGCAGCCCATTATCAGCGGGGGAGTCCGGGGAGCTGTTTTTT.